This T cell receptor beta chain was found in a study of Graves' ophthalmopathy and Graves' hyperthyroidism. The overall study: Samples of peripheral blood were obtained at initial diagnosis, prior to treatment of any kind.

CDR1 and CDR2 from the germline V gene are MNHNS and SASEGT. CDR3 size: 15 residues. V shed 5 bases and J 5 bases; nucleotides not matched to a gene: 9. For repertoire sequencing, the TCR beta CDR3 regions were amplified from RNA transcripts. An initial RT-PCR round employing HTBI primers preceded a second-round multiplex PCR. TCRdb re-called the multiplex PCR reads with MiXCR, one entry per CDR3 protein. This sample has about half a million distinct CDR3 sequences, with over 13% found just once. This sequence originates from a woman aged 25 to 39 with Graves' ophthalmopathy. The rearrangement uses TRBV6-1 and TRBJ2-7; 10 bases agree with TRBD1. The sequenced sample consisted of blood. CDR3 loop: CASSTPGQGGNEQYF. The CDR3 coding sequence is TGTGCCAGCAGTACCCCCGGACAGGGGGGAAACGAGCAGTACTTC.